Included here is one TCR beta chain sequence, with context. What it binds is not known. Germline V gene lookup returns CDR1 SGHRS and CDR2 YFSETQ. With 3 bases clipped from V and 7 bases from J, the junction kept 10 bases outside the gene matches. The CDR3 runs to 18 residues. This sample was taken from a study of cytomegalovirus exposure and HLA in healthy donors. Notes on the study in general: Researchers reported in a later analysis that common viral pathogens appeared linked to several top clusters.

Both 60 Vbeta primers and 13 Jbeta primers went into the PCR. In the original processing: Later reanalysis found 60 million to 90 million unique TCR beta chains, around 10 million of them shared. Assay: immunoSEQ multiplex PCR; the TCRdb copy retains only in-frame clones and omits some. V and J calls and clone size are given by that table; D and trimming were obtained from the DNA. This table holds about 130,000 clones, 80% found once. The chain links TRBV5-1 to TRBJ2-1; 16 bases map to TRBD2. Input material: PBMCs. This sequence was found in a man aged 25-40 years in good health and CMV-seronegative. The CDR3 here is CASSSSGTSGRAANEQFF. The CDR3 DNA is TGCGCCAGCAGCTCCTCCGGGACTAGCGGGAGGGCGGCGAATGAGCAGTTCTTC.